This paragraph reports one T cell receptor (beta chain). Some clones are missing from TCRdb's copy, which holds only in-frame ones; the method was immunoSEQ multiplex PCR. The table shows 350,000 or so clones, with about 90% occurring only once. These data come from a study of blood T cell repertoires in COVID-19. In the study overall: The United States, Italy and Spain provided the acute and convalescent COVID-19 samples. In each case, the material was cDNA or gDNA derived from T cells, B-cell-depleted T cells, or PBMCs.

V lost 5 bases and J lost 2; bases outside the gene matches: 3. Germline CDR1 MDHEN, CDR2 SYDVKM. CDR3 size: 14 residues. The sequence was collected from a woman aged 25 to 45 with COVID-19, enrolled during active disease. V and J are TRBV28 and TRBJ1-3; 7 bases align to TRBD1. Sequenced input: peripheral blood. The CDR3 reads CASSTGTAGNTIYF. CDR3 nucleotides: TGTGCCAGCAGTACCGGGACAGCTGGAAACACCATATATTTT.